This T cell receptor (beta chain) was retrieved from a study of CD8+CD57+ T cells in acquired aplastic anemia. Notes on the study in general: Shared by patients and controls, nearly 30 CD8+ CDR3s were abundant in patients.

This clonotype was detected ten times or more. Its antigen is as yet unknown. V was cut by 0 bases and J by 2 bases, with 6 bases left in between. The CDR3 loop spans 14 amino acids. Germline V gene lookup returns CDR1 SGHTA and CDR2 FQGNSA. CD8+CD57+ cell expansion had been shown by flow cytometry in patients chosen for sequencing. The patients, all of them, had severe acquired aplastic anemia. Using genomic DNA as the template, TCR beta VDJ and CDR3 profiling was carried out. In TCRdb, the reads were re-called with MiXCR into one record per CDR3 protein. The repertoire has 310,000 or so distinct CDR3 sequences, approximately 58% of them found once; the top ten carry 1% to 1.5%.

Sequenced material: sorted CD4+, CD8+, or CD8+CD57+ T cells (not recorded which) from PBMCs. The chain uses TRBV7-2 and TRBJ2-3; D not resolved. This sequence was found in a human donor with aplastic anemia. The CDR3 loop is CASSLAQPTDTQYF. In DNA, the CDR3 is TGTGCCAGCAGCTTAGCGCAACCCACAGATACGCAGTATTTT.